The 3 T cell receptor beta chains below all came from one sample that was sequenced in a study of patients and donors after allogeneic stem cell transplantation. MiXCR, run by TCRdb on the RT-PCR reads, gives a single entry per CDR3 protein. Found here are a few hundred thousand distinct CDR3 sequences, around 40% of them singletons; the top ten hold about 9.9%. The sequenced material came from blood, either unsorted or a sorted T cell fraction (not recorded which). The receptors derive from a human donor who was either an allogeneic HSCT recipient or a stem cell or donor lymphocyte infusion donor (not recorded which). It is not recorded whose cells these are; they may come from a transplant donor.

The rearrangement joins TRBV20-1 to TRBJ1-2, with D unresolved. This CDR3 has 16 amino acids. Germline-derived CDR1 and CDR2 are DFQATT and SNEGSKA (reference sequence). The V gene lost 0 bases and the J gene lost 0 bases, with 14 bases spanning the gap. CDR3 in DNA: TGCAGTGCTAGAGACCCCCTCGACACTGCTAACTATGGCTACACCTTC. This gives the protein CSARDPLDTANYGYTF.

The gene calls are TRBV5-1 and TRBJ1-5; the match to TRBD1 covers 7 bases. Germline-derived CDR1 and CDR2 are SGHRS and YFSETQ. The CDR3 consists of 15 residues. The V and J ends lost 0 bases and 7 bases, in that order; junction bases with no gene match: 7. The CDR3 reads CASSLAGQARQPQHF. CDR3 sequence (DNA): TGCGCCAGCAGCTTGGCCGGACAGGCGAGGCAGCCCCAGCATTTT.

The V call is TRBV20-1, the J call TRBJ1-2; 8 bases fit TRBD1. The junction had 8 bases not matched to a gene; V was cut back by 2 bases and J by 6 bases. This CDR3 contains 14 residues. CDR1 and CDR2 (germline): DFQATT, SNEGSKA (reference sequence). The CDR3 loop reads CSARTGTGQHGYTF. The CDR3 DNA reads TGCAGTGCTAGAACAGGGACAGGCCAGCATGGCTACACCTTC.